The T cell receptor beta chain described here comes from a study of metastatic and nonmetastatic thyroid tumors. The wider study: Repertoires from blood and tumor or nodule tissue of malignant and benign thyroid patients were compared.

The CDR3 is made up of 12 amino acids. The V end was cut by 7 bases, the J end by 3 bases, with 12 bases between. Germline CDR1 is GTSNPN and CDR2 is SVGIG (reference sequence). No patient received treatment before thyroid surgery. TCRdb re-called the PCR reads via MiXCR. The sample has approximately 16,000 clones; 25% to 30% are singletons. The TCR originated in a female donor with papillary thyroid cancer or a benign thyroid nodule (not recorded which). Some clones in this sample may be carry-over from other donors' samples. Source material: adjacent normal tissue. The chain recombines TRBV30 with TRBJ1-2, with D unclear. CDR3 coding DNA: TGTGCCTCCCCCGGGTGGGACTATGGCTACACCTTC. Translated: CASPGWDYGYTF.